Listed below are T cell receptor beta chains from one sample, sequenced in a study of cytomegalovirus exposure and HLA in healthy donors. The method was immunoSEQ multiplex PCR; TCRdb's version includes in-frame clones alone and lacks a portion of them. The repertoire holds under 150,000 clones, with 85% to 90% as singletons. The specimen sequenced was PBMCs. These receptors all stem from a man younger than 30 in good health and CMV-seropositive. Both conserved end residues are part of each CDR3. A D gene is named only where the DNA matches it firmly. Not all rows give a size; the values are once, few, many and, for expanded clones, a class.

length: 15
J: TRBJ2-1
D: .
V: TRBV6-5
size: .
DNA: TGTGCCAGCAGTGTAGACACAAGCTCCTACAATGAGCAGTTCTTC
CDR3: CASSVDTSSYNEQFF

length: 15
J: TRBJ2-7
D: TRBD1
V: TRBV7-6
size: .
DNA: TGTGCCAGCAGCTCTTACGACAGGGGTTCAGGGGAGCAGTACTTC
CDR3: CASSSYDRGSGEQYF

length: 16
J: TRBJ1-5
D: .
V: TRBV19
size: .
DNA: TGTGCCAGTAGTAAATTTAGGGGGAGCGTGGGTCAGCCCCAGCATTTT
CDR3: CASSKFRGSVGQPQHF

length: 17
J: TRBJ1-2
D: .
V: TRBV19
size: .
DNA: TGTGCCAGTAATCCTCTAAGCAGAAAAGCGGCTAACTATGGCTACACCTTC
CDR3: CASNPLSRKAANYGYTF

length: 15
J: TRBJ2-1
D: TRBD2
V: TRBV15
size: .
DNA: TGTGCCACCAGCTCCTCGATGGGAGGGTTCCATGAGCAGTTCTTC
CDR3: CATSSSMGGFHEQFF

length: 18
J: TRBJ2-7
D: TRBD2
V: TRBV11-2
size: .
DNA: TGTGCCAGCAGCTCTCGACCTAATAGCGGGGGGAGCTCCTACGAGCAGTACTTC
CDR3: CASSSRPNSGGSSYEQYF

length: 14
J: TRBJ2-5
D: TRBD1
V: TRBV5-1
size: .
DNA: TGCGCCAGCAGCTTGGAAGGGGGCGGTGGGACCCAGTACTTC
CDR3: CASSLEGGGGTQYF

length: 14
J: TRBJ1-1
D: .
V: TRBV2
size: .
DNA: TGTGCCAGCAGTGTTAGGGGGGGTAACACTGAAGCTTTCTTT
CDR3: CASSVRGGNTEAFF

length: 12
J: TRBJ1-6
D: .
V: TRBV7-9
size: .
DNA: TGTGCCAGCAGCCCAGGGGATTCACCCCTCCACTTT
CDR3: CASSPGDSPLHF

length: 14
J: TRBJ1-2
D: TRBD1
V: TRBV10-3
size: .
DNA: TGTGCCATCAGTGAGGGCAGGGGGTTTGGTGGCTACACCTTC
CDR3: CAISEGRGFGGYTF

length: 14
J: TRBJ2-1
D: TRBD2
V: TRBV2
size: .
DNA: TGTGCCGACGGGACTAGCGGGAGGGCCTCTGAGCAGTTCTTC
CDR3: CADGTSGRASEQFF

length: 14
J: TRBJ2-7
D: .
V: TRBV11-3
size: .
DNA: TGTGCCAGCAGCTTTCTAGTTTCCTCCTACGAGCAGTACTTC
CDR3: CASSFLVSSYEQYF

length: 13
J: TRBJ2-7
D: .
V: TRBV7-2
size: .
DNA: TGTGCCAGCAGCTCGGGACTCTCTACCGAGCAGTACTTC
CDR3: CASSSGLSTEQYF

length: 18
J: TRBJ1-2
D: TRBD1
V: TRBV4-1
size: .
DNA: TGCGCCAGCAGCCAATTAGAGGACAGGGGGTGGTTAAACTATGGCTACACCTTC
CDR3: CASSQLEDRGWLNYGYTF

length: 13
J: TRBJ1-5
D: .
V: TRBV6-5
size: .
DNA: TGTGCCAGCAGACAGAGGGAGGATCAGCCCCAGCATTTT
CDR3: CASRQREDQPQHF

length: 15
J: TRBJ2-2
D: TRBD2
V: TRBV11-3
size: .
DNA: TGTGCCAGCAGTCTAGCGGGAGGAAATGGCGGGGAGCTGTTTTTT
CDR3: CASSLAGGNGGELFF

length: 16
J: TRBJ2-5
D: .
V: TRBV27
size: .
DNA: TGTGCCAGCAGTCCTCTGACAGGAGAACACCAAGAGACCCAGTACTTC
CDR3: CASSPLTGEHQETQYF

length: 17
J: TRBJ2-7
D: .
V: TRBV12-2
size: once
DNA: TGTGCAAGTCGCTTCGGGGAGCGGGGGCAAAGGTCCTACGAGCAGTACTTC
CDR3: CASRFGERGQRSYEQYF

length: 16
J: TRBJ1-1
D: TRBD1
V: TRBV5-1
size: .
DNA: TGCGCCAGCAGCCCCGGGGACAGGGGGCTTAACACTGAAGCTTTCTTT
CDR3: CASSPGDRGLNTEAFF

length: 13
J: TRBJ2-7
D: .
V: TRBV6-1
size: .
DNA: TGTGCCAGCAGCCGAAGCGGGCCCTACGAGCAGTACTTC
CDR3: CASSRSGPYEQYF

length: 17
J: TRBJ2-2
D: TRBD2
V: TRBV6-1
size: few
DNA: TGTGCCAGCAGTGCGGGACTAGCGGAAGAAGGTGGCGGGGAGCTGTTTTTT
CDR3: CASSAGLAEEGGGELFF

length: 15
J: TRBJ1-2
D: .
V: TRBV9
size: .
DNA: TGTGCCAGCAGCGAACGGGCAGGGTCCACCTATGGCTACACCTTC
CDR3: CASSERAGSTYGYTF

length: 14
J: TRBJ1-4
D: .
V: TRBV15
size: few
DNA: TGTGCCACCAGCCGGACAGCAACTAATGAAAAACTGTTTTTT
CDR3: CATSRTATNEKLFF

length: 18
J: TRBJ2-3
D: .
V: TRBV12-5
size: .
DNA: TGTGCTAGTGGTTTGGTCCTTGGTGGTCCGGGAGTCAGTGATACGCAGTATTTT
CDR3: CASGLVLGGPGVSDTQYF

length: 14
J: TRBJ2-7
D: TRBD2
V: TRBV6-5
size: .
DNA: TGTGCCACAAAACTAGCGGGAGGGCCCTACGAGCAGTACTTC
CDR3: CATKLAGGPYEQYF

length: 14
J: TRBJ2-1
D: TRBD1
V: TRBV4-1
size: .
DNA: TGCGCCAGCAGCCAAGAGACAGGGCCGCGTGAGCAGTTCTTC
CDR3: CASSQETGPREQFF

length: 14
J: TRBJ2-7
D: TRBD2
V: TRBV7-8
size: .
DNA: TGTGCCAGCAGCGGGAGCGGGAGGAACCACGAGCAGTACTTC
CDR3: CASSGSGRNHEQYF

length: 12
J: TRBJ2-1
D: .
V: TRBV7-9
size: .
DNA: TGTGCCAGCAGCTTAGGAGACAATGAGCAGTTCTTC
CDR3: CASSLGDNEQFF

length: 11
J: TRBJ2-3
D: TRBD2
V: TRBV20-1
size: .
DNA: TGCAGTAACTACTGGGAGGGTACGCAGTATTTT
CDR3: CSNYWEGTQYF

length: 14
J: TRBJ1-5
D: .
V: TRBV6-5
size: .
DNA: TGTGCCAGCAGTTACTCGAACAGCCAGGGACCCCAGCATTTT
CDR3: CASSYSNSQGPQHF

length: 13
J: TRBJ2-7
D: .
V: TRBV10-2
size: few
DNA: TGCGCCATTTCCCAGGGAAACGCCTACGAGCAGTACTTC
CDR3: CAISQGNAYEQYF

length: 14
J: TRBJ2-2
D: .
V: TRBV19
size: .
DNA: TGTGCCAGTAGTATAGTGACAGATTCCGGGGAGCTGTTTTTT
CDR3: CASSIVTDSGELFF

length: 15
J: TRBJ1-2
D: TRBD1
V: TRBV5-1
size: .
DNA: TGCGCCAGCAGCGGGACAGGGTCGGGAGGGTATGGCTACACCTTC
CDR3: CASSGTGSGGYGYTF

length: 13
J: TRBJ1-2
D: .
V: TRBV27
size: .
DNA: TGTGCCAGCAGCCCGGGGGGGGGCTATGGCTACACCTTC
CDR3: CASSPGGGYGYTF

length: 13
J: TRBJ1-5
D: .
V: TRBV2
size: .
DNA: TGTGCCAGCAGTGAACAGAACAATCAGCCCCAGCATTTT
CDR3: CASSEQNNQPQHF